This T cell receptor beta chain was captured in a study of blood T cell repertoires in COVID-19. In the authors' workflow: Estimation of nucleated cell counts was performed using reference gene primer amplification. Profiling relied on immunoSEQ multiplex PCR, and the TCRdb table lists in-frame clones only, not all of them. Clone size and V and J calls were adopted from that table, with D and trimming inferred from the DNA. The data show about 53,000 clones, more than 90% seen once. The V gene end was trimmed by 3 bases and the J gene end by 7 bases; junction bases not matched to a gene: 2. Germline assignment: CDR1 SGHDT and CDR2 YYEEEE. The CDR3 spans 14 residues.

The V call is TRBV5-6, the J call TRBJ1-6; 9 nucleotides match TRBD1. Sequencing was done on a sample of peripheral blood. This clonotype was obtained from a human donor in a cohort sampled during active COVID-19. CDR3 residues: CASSWDRANSPLHF. The DNA of the CDR3 is TGTGCCAGCAGCTGGGACAGGGCCAATTCACCCCTCCACTTT.